The 8 T cell receptor beta chains given below trace back to one sample, sequenced in a study of blood T cell repertoires in COVID-19. Assay used: immunoSEQ multiplex PCR; TCRdb lists only in-frame clones, some missing. The table has tens of thousands of clones, 65% to 85% seen once; the top ten hold 2.5% to 3%. Material: peripheral blood. These receptors originate from a man in his fifties with acute or convalescent COVID-19.

This rearrangement joins TRBV27 to TRBJ2-7; a weak D match, TRBD2 (6 bases). V was trimmed by 5 bases and J by 2 bases, leaving 13 bases between them. Germline values: CDR1 MNHEY, CDR2 SMNVEV (reference sequence). This CDR3 comprises 14 residues. CDR3 DNA: TGTGCCAGCAGTCTGGGTGAGCGGGCCTACGAGCAGTACTTC. This codes for CASSLGERAYEQYF.

The gene calls are TRBV21-1 and TRBJ2-7; TRBD2 was called by the table and not checked on the DNA. TRBV21-1 is described as a pseudogene. This CDR3 has 15 amino acids. The CDR3 nucleotides read TGTGCCAGCAGCTATGGGGGGAGATATTCCTACGAGCAGTACTTC. This gives the protein CASSYGGRYSYEQYF.

This chain joins TRBV19 and TRBJ2-2, with TRBD2 matching 7 bases. V gave up 5 bases and J gave up 3 bases; unmatched junction bases: 3. The CDR3 covers 14 residues. The germline V gene encodes CDR1 LNHDA and CDR2 SQIVND (reference sequence). The CDR3 nucleotides read TGTGCCAGTAGTTTGGGGGGGGACACCGGGGAGCTGTTTTTT. Protein sequence: CASSLGGDTGELFF. Together with reference TRBV19 and TRBJ2-2, the CDR3 gives the full variable domain: DGGITQSPKYLFRKEGQNVTLSCEQNLNHDAMYWYRQDPGQGLRLIYYSQIVNDFQKGDIAEGYSVSREKKESFPLTVTSAQKNPTAFYLCASSLGGDTGELFFGEGSRLTVL.

The chain links TRBV11-2 to TRBJ1-2, with 9 bases aligning to TRBD1. Germline CDR1 and CDR2: SGHAT and FQNNGV. CDR3 length equals 14 residues. With V trimmed by 4 bases and J by 4 bases, 4 bases remained unmatched. DNA for the CDR3: TGTGCCAGCAGCTCAGGGACAGGGTTCTATGGCTACACCTTC. Residues: CASSSGTGFYGYTF.

The CDR3 is CASSFQGYTIYF. DNA of the CDR3: TGTGCCAGCAGCTTCCAGGGGTACACCATATATTTT. The rearrangement joins TRBV3-1 (or the pseudogene TRBV3-2) to TRBJ1-3; D possibly corresponds to TRBD1 (6 bases). The CDR3 sequence is 12 residues long. Trimming left V 5 bases short and J 8 bases short, with 10 bases between. Germline-derived CDR1 and CDR2 are LGHDT and YNNKEL (reference sequence).

V gene TRBV19 combines with J gene TRBJ2-1; 8 bases align to TRBD2. CDR3 length: 13 amino acids. V lost 5 bases and J lost 9; bases outside the gene matches: 6. Germline V gives CDR1 LNHDA, CDR2 SQIVND (reference sequence). The DNA of the CDR3 is TGTGCCAGTAGTTTAGCGGGATCAATTGAGCAGTTCTTC. Its translation: CASSLAGSIEQFF.

The chain carries TRBV5-4 and TRBJ2-1; 8 bases are shared with TRBD2. This CDR3 has 16 amino acids. V dropped 0 bases and J dropped 8; count of bases not matched to a gene: 10. The germline CDR1 and CDR2 sequences are SGHNT and YYREEE (reference sequence). CDR3 sequence (DNA): TGTGCCAGCAGCTTGGCGGCAGCGGGGGCGGTGGATGAGCAGTTCTTC. Amino acid sequence: CASSLAAAGAVDEQFF.

The chain couples TRBV29-1 to TRBJ2-3; 7 bases line up with TRBD1. This CDR3 comprises 15 residues. Unmatched junction bases numbered 8, after V lost 5 bases and J lost 0 bases. Germline V lookup: CDR1 SQVTM, CDR2 ANQGSEA. The CDR3 loop is CSVQLTGASTDTQYF. CDR3 nucleotides: TGCAGCGTTCAGCTTACAGGGGCCAGCACAGATACGCAGTATTTT.